This T cell receptor (beta chain) was identified during a study of OX40 agonist ivuxolimab in advanced cancers. Study context: Administration of intravenous ivuxolimab to patients occurred every 2 weeks at 0.01 to 10 mg/kg. The dose-escalation cohort was about 87% male, with a mean age of 60 years, ranging about 23 to 90.

General study findings and limits: Both blood CD4+ and CD8+ T cells showed clonal growth by week 6 at 0.1 to 3.0 mg/kg. Among the least clonally expanded were partial responders at 0.1-3.0 mg/kg.

The CDR3 covers 12 residues. Trimming left V 2 bases short and J 3 bases short, with 8 bases between. CDR1 and CDR2 from the germline V gene are GTSNPN and SVGIG (reference sequence). Sequenced by immunoSEQ multiplex PCR; TCRdb stores in-frame clones only, minus some. The sample has some 48,000 clones, less than 90% seen once; the top ten hold roughly 25%. In this sample, this clone is medium-sized. Its antigen is as yet unknown. The gene calls are TRBV30 and TRBJ2-7; the D is unclear. This clonotype was sampled from an adult with an advanced solid tumor such as melanoma, head and neck, liver or kidney cancer. Sequencing was performed on CD4+ or CD8+ T cells sorted from blood, taken in a trial of the OX40 agonist ivuxolimab. In DNA form, the CDR3 reads TGTGCCTGGAGTCGGACGGTCTACGAGCAGTACTTC. Translating it yields CAWSRTVYEQYF.